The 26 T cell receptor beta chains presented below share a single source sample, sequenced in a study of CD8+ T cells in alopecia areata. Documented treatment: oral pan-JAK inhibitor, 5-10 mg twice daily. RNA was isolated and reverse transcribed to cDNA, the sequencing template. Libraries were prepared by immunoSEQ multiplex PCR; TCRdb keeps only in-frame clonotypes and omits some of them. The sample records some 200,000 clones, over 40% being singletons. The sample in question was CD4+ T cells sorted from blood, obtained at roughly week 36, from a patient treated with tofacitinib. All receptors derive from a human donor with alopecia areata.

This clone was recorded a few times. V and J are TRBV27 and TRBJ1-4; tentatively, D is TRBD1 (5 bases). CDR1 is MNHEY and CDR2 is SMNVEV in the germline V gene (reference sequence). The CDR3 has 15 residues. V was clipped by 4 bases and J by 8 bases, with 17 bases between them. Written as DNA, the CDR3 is TGTGCCAGCAGTTCCGGGGACCTTGGCGGCGAAAAACTGTTTTTT. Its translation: CASSSGDLGGEKLFF. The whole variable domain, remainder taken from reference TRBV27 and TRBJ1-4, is EAQVTQNPRYLITVTGKKLTVTCSQNMNHEYMSWYRQDPGLGLRQIYYSMNVEVTDKGDVPEGYKVSRKEKRNFPLILESPSPNQTSLYFCASSSGDLGGEKLFFGSGTQLSVL.

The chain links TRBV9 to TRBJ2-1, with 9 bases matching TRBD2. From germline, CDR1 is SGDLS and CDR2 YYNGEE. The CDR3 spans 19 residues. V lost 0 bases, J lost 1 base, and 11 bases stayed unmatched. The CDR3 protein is CASSVGDSGRIGSYNEQFF. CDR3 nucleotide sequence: TGTGCCAGCAGCGTAGGCGATAGCGGGAGAATCGGGTCCTACAATGAGCAGTTCTTC.

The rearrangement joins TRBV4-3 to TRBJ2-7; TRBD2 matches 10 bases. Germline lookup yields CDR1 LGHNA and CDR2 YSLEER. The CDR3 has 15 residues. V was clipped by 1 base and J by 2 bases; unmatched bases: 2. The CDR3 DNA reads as TGCGCCAGCAGCCAAGGAGCGGGAGGGCCCTACGAGCAGTACTTC. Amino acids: CASSQGAGGPYEQYF.

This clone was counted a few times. The CDR3 region has the DNA TGTGCCAGCAGTGCGTCAACTGGCCTCCAGTTCTTC. Its protein is CASSASTGLQFF. V and J are TRBV6-5 and TRBJ2-1; D is unresolved. In germline, CDR1 is MNHEY, CDR2 SVGAGI. The CDR3 covers 12 residues. Trimming cost V 5 bases and J 13 bases, with 15 bases left between them.

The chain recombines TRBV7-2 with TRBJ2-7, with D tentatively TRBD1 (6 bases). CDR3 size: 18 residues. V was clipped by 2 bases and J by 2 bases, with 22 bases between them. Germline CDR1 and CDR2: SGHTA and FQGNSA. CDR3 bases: TGTGCCAGCAGCTTAATTGGCCGGGTGGGGGACACGACCTACGAGCAGTACTTC. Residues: CASSLIGRVGDTTYEQYF.

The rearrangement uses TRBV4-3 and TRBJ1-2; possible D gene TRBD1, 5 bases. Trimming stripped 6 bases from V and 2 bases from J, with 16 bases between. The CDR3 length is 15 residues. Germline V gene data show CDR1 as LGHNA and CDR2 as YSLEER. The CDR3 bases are TGCGCCAGCAGGCAGGCCGGGACGGCGAACTATGGCTACACCTTC. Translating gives CASRQAGTANYGYTF.

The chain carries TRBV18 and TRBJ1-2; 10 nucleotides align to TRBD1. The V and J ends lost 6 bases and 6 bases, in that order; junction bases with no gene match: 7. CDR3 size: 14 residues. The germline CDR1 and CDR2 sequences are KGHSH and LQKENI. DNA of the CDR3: TGTGCCAGCTCCGAGGGACAGGGGATTAATGGCTACACCTTC. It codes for CASSEGQGINGYTF.

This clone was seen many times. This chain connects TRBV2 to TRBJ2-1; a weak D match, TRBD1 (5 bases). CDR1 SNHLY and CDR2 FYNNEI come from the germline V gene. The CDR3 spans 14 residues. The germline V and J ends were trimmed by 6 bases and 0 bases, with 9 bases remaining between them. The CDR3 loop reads CASRQESSYNEQFF. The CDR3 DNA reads TGTGCCAGCAGACAGGAGAGCTCCTACAATGAGCAGTTCTTC. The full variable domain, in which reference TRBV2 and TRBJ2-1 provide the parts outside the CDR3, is EPEVTQTPSHQVTQMGQEVILRCVPISNHLYFYWYRQILGQKVEFLVSFYNNEISEKSEIFDDQFSVERPDGSNFTLKIRSTKLEDSAMYFCASRQESSYNEQFFGPGTRLTVL.

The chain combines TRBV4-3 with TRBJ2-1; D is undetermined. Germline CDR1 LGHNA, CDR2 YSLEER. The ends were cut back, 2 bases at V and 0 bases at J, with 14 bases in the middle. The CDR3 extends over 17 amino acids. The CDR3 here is CASSQMTTSDSYNEQFF. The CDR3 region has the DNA TGCGCCAGCAGCCAAATGACAACAAGCGACTCCTACAATGAGCAGTTCTTC.

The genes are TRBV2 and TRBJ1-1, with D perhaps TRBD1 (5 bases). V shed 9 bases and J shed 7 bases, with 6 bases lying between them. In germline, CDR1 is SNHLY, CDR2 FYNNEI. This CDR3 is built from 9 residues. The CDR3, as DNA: TGTGCCAGAGACAGTGAAGCTTTCTTT. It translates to CARDSEAFF.

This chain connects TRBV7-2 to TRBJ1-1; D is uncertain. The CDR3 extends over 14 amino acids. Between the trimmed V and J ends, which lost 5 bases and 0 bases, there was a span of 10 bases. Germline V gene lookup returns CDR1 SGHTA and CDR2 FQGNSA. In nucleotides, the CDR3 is TGTGCCAGCAGCCCCCAGGCGCTGAACACTGAAGCTTTCTTT. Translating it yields CASSPQALNTEAFF.

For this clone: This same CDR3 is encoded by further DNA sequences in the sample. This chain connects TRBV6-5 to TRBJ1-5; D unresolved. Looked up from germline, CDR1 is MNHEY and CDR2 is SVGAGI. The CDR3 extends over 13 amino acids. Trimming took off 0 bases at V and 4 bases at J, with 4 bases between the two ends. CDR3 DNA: TGTGCCAGCAGTTACTCCTCGAATCAGCCCCAGCATTTT. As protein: CASSYSSNQPQHF.

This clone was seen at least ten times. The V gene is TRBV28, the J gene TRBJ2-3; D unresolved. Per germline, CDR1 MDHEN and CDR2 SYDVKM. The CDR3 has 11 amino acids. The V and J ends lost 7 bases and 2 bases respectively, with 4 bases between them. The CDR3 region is CASTDTDTQYF. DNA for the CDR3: TGTGCCAGCACCGACACAGATACGCAGTATTTT.

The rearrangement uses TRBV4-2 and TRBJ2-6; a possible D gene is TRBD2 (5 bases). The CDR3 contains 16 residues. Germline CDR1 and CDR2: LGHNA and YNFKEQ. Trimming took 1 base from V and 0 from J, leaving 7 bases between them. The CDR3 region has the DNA TGTGCCAGCAGCCAAGGGAGGAGCTCTGGGGCCAACGTCCTGACTTTC. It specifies CASSQGRSSGANVLTF.

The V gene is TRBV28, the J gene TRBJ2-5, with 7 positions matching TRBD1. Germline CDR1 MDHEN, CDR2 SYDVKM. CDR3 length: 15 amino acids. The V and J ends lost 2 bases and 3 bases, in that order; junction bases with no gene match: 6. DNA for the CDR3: TGTGCCAGCAGTTTACACGGGACAGCAGAAGAGACCCAGTACTTC. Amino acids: CASSLHGTAEETQYF.

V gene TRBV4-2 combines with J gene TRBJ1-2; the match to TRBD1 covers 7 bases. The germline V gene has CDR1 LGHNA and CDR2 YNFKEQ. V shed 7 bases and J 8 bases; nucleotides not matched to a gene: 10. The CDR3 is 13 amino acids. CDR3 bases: TGTGCCAGCACCCGAGACAGGGAAGGAGGCTACACCTTC. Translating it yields CASTRDREGGYTF.

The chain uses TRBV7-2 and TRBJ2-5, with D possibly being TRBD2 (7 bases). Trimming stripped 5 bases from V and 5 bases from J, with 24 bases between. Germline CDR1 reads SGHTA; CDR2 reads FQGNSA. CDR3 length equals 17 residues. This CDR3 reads CASSSPNGEGERETQYF. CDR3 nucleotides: TGTGCCAGCAGCAGCCCAAACGGGGAGGGGGAGAGGGAGACCCAGTACTTC. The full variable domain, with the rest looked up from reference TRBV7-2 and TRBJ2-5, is GAGVSQSPSNKVTEKGKDVELRCDPISGHTALYWYRQSLGQGLEFLIYFQGNSAPDKSGLPSDRFSAERTGGSVSTLTIQRTQQEDSAVYLCASSSPNGEGERETQYFGPGTRLLVL.

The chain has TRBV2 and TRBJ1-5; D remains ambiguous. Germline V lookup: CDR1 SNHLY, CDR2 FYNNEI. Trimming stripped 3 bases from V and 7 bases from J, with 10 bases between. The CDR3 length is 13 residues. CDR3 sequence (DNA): TGTGCCAGCAGTGACCGGTGGCAGCAGCCCCAGCATTTT. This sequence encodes CASSDRWQQPQHF.

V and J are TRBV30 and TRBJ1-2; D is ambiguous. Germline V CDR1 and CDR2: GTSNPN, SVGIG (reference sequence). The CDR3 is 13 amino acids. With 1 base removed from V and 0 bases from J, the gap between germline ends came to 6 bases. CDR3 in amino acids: CAWSGAANYGYTF. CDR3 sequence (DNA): TGTGCCTGGAGTGGAGCGGCTAACTATGGCTACACCTTC.

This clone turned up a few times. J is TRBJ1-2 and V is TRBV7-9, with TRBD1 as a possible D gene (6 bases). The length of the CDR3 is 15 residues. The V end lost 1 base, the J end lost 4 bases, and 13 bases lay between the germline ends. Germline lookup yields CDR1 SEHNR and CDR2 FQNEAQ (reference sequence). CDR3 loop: CASSLEMGAGYGYTF. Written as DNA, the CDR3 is TGTGCCAGCAGCTTAGAAATGGGGGCCGGCTATGGCTACACCTTC.

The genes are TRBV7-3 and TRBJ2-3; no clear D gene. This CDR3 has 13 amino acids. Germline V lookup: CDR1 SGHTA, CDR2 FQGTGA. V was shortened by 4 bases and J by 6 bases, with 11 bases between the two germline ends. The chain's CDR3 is CASSSERIDTQYF. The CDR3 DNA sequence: TGTGCCAGCAGCTCCGAAAGGATTGATACGCAGTATTTT.

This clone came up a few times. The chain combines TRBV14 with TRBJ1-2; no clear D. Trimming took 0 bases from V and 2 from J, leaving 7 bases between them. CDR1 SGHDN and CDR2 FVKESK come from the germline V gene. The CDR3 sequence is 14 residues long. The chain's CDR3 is CASSQDSGNYGYTF. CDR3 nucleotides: TGTGCCAGCAGCCAAGATAGCGGAAACTATGGCTACACCTTC.

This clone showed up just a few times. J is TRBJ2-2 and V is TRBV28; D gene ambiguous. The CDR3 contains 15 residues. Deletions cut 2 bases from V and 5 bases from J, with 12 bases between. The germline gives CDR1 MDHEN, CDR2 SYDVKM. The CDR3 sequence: CASSLSLAGTGELFF. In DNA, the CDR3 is TGTGCCAGCAGTTTAAGCCTCGCCGGGACCGGGGAGCTGTTTTTT.

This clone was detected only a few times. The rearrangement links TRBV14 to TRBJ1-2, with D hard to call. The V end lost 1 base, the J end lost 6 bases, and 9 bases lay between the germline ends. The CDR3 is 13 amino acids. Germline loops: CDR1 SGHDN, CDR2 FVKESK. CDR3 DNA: TGTGCCAGCAGCCAAGTGATCCGGGATGGCTACACCTTC. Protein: CASSQVIRDGYTF.

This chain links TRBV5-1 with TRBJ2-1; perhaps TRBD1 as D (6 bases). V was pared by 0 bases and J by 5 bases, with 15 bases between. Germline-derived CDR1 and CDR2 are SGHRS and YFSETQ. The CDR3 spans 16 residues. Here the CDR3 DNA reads TGCGCCAGCAGCTTGGCCAGGGGCGGGCCAGACAATGAGCAGTTCTTC. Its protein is CASSLARGGPDNEQFF.

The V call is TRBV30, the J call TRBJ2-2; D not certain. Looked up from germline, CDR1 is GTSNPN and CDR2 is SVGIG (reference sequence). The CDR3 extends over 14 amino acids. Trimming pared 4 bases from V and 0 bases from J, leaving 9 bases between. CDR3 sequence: CAWNGRSNTGELFF. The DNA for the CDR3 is TGTGCCTGGAACGGCCGCTCGAACACCGGGGAGCTGTTTTTT.